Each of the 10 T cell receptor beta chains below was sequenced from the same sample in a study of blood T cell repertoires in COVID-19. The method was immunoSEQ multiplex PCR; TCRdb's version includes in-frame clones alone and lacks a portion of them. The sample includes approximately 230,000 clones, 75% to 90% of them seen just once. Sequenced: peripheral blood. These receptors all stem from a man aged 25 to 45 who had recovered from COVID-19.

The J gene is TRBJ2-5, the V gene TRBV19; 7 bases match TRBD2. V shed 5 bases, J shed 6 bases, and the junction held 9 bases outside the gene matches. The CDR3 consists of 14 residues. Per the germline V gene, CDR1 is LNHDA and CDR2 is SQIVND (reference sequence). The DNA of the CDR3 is TGTGCCAGTAGTGCCCGACTAGCTCCTCAGACCCAGTACTTC. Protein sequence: CASSARLAPQTQYF.

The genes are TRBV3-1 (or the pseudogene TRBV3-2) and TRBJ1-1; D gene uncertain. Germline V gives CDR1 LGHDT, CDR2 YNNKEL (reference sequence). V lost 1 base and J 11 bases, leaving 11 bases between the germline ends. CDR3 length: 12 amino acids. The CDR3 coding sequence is TGTGCCAGCAGCCAAGGGGAGGGTCCCGCTTTCTTT. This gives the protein CASSQGEGPAFF.

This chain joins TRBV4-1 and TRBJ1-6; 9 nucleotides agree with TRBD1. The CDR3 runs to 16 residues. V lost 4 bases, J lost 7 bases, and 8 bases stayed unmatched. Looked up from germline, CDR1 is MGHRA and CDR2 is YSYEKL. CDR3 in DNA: TGCGCCAGCAGCCTGTTGGACAGGGGAGGAAATTCACCCCTCCACTTT. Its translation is CASSLLDRGGNSPLHF.

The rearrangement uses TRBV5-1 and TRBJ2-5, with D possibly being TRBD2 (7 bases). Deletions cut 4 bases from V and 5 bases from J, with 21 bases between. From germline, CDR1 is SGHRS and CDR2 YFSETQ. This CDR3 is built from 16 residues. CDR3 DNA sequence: TGCGCCAGCAGCCCCTTCACGAGGGGGGGCGGGGAGACCCAGTACTTC. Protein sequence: CASSPFTRGGGETQYF.

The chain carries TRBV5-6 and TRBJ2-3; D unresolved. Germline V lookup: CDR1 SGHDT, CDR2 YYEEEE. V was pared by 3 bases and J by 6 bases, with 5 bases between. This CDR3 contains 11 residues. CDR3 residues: CASSWSDTQYF. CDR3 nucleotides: TGTGCCAGCAGCTGGAGCGATACGCAGTATTTT.

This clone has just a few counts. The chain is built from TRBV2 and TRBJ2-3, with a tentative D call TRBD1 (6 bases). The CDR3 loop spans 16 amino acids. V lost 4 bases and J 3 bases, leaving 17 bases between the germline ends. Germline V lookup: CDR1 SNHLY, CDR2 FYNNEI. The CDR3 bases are TGTGCCAGCAGTGGGGCAGCAGGGGTAAGGACAGATACGCAGTATTTT. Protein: CASSGAAGVRTDTQYF.

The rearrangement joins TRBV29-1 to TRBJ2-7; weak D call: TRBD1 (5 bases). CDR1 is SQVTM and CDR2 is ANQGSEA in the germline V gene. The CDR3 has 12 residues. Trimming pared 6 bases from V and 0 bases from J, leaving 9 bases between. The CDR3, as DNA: TGCAGCGTAGGGGAACCCTCCTACGAGCAGTACTTC. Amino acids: CSVGEPSYEQYF.

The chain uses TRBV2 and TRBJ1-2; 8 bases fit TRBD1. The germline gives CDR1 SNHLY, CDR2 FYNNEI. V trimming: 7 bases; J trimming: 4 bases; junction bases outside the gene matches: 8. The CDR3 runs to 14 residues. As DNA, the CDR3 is TGTGCCAGCACCTTGGGACAGGCGACCTATGGCTACACCTTC. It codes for CASTLGQATYGYTF.

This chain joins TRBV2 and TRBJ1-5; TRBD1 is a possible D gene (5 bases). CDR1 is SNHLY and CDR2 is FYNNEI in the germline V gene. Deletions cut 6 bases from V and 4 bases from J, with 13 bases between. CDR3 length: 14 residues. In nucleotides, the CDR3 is TGTGCCAGCAGCCTGCAGGGTCGGAATCAGCCCCAGCATTTT. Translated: CASSLQGRNQPQHF. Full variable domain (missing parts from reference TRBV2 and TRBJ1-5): EPEVTQTPSHQVTQMGQEVILRCVPISNHLYFYWYRQILGQKVEFLVSFYNNEISEKSEIFDDQFSVERPDGSNFTLKIRSTKLEDSAMYFCASSLQGRNQPQHFGDGTRLSIL.

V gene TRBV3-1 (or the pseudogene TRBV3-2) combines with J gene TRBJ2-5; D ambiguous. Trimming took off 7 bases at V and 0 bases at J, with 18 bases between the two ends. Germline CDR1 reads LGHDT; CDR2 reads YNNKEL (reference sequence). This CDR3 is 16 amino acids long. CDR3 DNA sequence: TGTGCCAGCACCTCCGCGCTAATTCCGGACCAAGAGACCCAGTACTTC. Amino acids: CASTSALIPDQETQYF.